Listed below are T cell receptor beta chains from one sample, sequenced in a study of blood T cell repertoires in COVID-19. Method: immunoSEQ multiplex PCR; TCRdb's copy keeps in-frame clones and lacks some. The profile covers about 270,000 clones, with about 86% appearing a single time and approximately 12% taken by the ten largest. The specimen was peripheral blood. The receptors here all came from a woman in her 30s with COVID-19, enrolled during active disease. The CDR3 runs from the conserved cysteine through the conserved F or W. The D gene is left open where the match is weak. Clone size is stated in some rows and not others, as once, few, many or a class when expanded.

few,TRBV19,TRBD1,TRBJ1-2,CASSWGTARYGYTF,TGTGCCAGCTCCTGGGGGACAGCCCGATATGGCTACACCTTC
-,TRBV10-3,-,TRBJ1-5,CAISAGLGNQPQHF,TGTGCCATCAGTGCAGGTTTAGGCAATCAGCCCCAGCATTTT
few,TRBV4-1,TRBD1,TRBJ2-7,CASSRGQGDSSYEQYF,TGCGCCAGCAGCCGAGGACAGGGGGACTCCTCCTACGAGCAGTACTTC
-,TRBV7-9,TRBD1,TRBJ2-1,CASSSPGQPLNEQFF,TGTGCCAGCAGCTCTCCGGGACAGCCCTTGAATGAGCAGTTCTTC
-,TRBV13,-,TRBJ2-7,CASSAARQRRYEQYF,TGTGCCAGCAGCGCCGCTCGACAGAGGCGCTACGAGCAGTACTTC
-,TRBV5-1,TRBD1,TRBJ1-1,CASSPQGTGVKAFF,TGCGCCAGCAGCCCCCAAGGGACAGGGGTGAAAGCTTTCTTT
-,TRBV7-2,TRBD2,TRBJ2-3,CASSRLLAGSTDTQYF,TGTGCCAGCAGCAGATTACTAGCGGGGAGCACAGATACGCAGTATTTT
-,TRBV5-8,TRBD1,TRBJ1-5,CASSLWGQGNQPQHF,TGTGCCAGCAGCTTGTGGGGACAGGGTAATCAGCCCCAGCATTTT
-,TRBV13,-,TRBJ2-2,CASKGGPNTGELFF,TGTGCCAGCAAAGGGGGTCCTAACACCGGGGAGCTGTTTTTT
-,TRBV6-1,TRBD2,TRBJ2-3,CASSGGLAGVPQDTQYF,TGTGCCAGCAGTGGGGGACTAGCGGGGGTACCCCAAGATACGCAGTATTTT
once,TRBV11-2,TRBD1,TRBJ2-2,CASSSYRGTGELFF,TGTGCCAGCAGCTCATACAGGGGAACCGGGGAGCTGTTTTTT
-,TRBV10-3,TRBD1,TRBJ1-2,CATSGDRGYGYTF,TGTGCCACGTCGGGGGACAGGGGCTACGGCTACACCTTC
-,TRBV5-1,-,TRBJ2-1,CASSSSGTGNEQFF,TGCGCCAGCAGCTCAAGTGGTACGGGCAATGAGCAGTTCTTC
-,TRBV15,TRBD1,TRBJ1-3,CATSRDQQGESTIYF,TGTGCCACCAGCAGAGATCAACAGGGGGAGAGTACCATATATTTT
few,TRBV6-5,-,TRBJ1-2,CASSYSAGEPYGYTF,TGTGCCAGCAGTTACTCTGCGGGGGAACCGTATGGCTACACCTTC
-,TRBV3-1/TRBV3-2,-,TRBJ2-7,CASSQGSGAEQYF,TGTGCCAGCAGCCAAGGGTCCGGTGCCGAGCAGTACTTC
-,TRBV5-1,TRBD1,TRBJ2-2,CASMRQGSNTGELFF,TGCGCCAGCATGAGACAGGGATCGAACACCGGGGAGCTGTTTTTT
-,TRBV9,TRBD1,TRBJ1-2,CASSILGQGFSYGYTF,TGTGCCAGCAGCATTTTGGGACAGGGGTTTTCCTATGGCTACACCTTC